This entry is about one TCR beta chain. Its antigen is still unknown. These data are taken from a study of blood T cells in healthy people across ages. The total RNA that was extracted per sample amounted to at least 5.5 micrograms. Alongside a J-beta primer mix, a sample-barcoded 5' primer served in a second PCR lasting roughly 7 to 11 cycles. Every cDNA molecule bore a tag from a template-switch adaptor containing 12 random nucleotides. From the 5' RACE reads, TCRdb called clonotypes with MiXCR, one entry per CDR3 protein. The sample consists of about 780,000 distinct CDR3 sequences, about 47% of them appearing once. The germline gives CDR1 DFQATT, CDR2 SNEGSKA (reference sequence). The CDR3 totals 14 residues. V lost 6 bases and J 1 base, leaving 14 bases between the germline ends. Notes on the study in general: Long-lived donors had more naive CD4+ cells and higher diversity than aged donors.

V gene TRBV20-1 combines with J gene TRBJ2-3; D is possibly TRBD2 (5 bases). The source is a man at least 80 years old in good health. The sample taken for sequencing was blood. The CDR3 sequence is CSAAVGSGTDTQYF. The CDR3 region has the DNA TGCAGTGCCGCGGTGGGTAGCGGCACAGATACGCAGTATTTT.